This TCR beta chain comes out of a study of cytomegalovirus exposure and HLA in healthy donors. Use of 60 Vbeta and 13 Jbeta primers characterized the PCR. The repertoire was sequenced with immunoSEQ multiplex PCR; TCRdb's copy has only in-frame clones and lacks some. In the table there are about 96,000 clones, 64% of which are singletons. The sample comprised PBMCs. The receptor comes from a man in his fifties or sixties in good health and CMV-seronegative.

The CDR3 DNA follows: TGTGCCAGCAGCTTGTTCCCTATAGGCAGCGACTCAATATCCACCGGGGAGCTGTTTTTT. It is translated as CASSLFPIGSDSISTGELFF. This sequence joins TRBV5-5 and TRBJ2-2, with D uncertain. V was clipped by 1 base and J by 4 bases, with 26 bases between them. CDR1 is SGHKS, CDR2 YYEKEE, per germline (reference sequence). This CDR3 has 20 residues.